A single TCR beta chain is shown here with its context. What it recognizes is unknown. The germline CDR1 and CDR2 sequences are SGHTA and FQGTGA. With 1 base clipped from V and 2 bases from J, the junction kept 2 bases outside the gene matches. The CDR3 has 15 amino acids. The data originate from a study of immune evolution from preneoplasia to lung adenocarcinoma. Overall study results and limits: Normal lung had the highest top T cell clone frequencies.

Two lung cancer pathologists independently confirmed each histologic diagnosis. TCRdb keeps only in-frame clones here, not all; method: immunoSEQ multiplex PCR. The repertoire consists of approximately 6,700 clones, with 75% to 85% occurring once and the leading ten covering roughly 7.5%. This sequence was found in a person aged 60-80 years with lung adenocarcinoma. Material: FFPE minimally invasive lung adenocarcinoma tissue. The chain is built from TRBV7-3 and TRBJ2-1, with 7 bases identical to TRBD2. Here the CDR3 DNA reads TGTGCCAGCAGCTTAATGAGCGGGACCTACAATGAGCAGTTCTTC. Translated, it gives CASSLMSGTYNEQFF.